The 32 T cell receptor beta chains presented below share a single source sample, sequenced in a study of shared clonotypes between healthy human individuals. Profiling relied on immunoSEQ multiplex PCR, and the TCRdb table lists in-frame clones only, not all of them. The data show approximately 500,000 clones, over 70% seen once. Sequencing was carried out using PBMCs. These TCRs come from a woman aged 40 to 50 in good health. Some clones in this sample may be carry-over from other donors' samples.

This clone occurred once. V gene TRBV14 combines with J gene TRBJ1-1; D is ambiguous. The V end lost 1 base, the J end lost 0 bases, and 6 bases lay between the germline ends. The germline CDR1 and CDR2 sequences are SGHDN and FVKESK. This CDR3 has 14 residues. CDR3 residues: CASSQGRMNTEAFF. CDR3 DNA: TGTGCCAGCAGCCAAGGGCGGATGAACACTGAAGCTTTCTTT.

A note on this clone: This likely reflects a read error, since a far larger clone is one base away. The rearrangement links TRBV27 to TRBJ1-2; weak D call: TRBD1 (6 bases). There are 13 residues in the CDR3. The germline V gene encodes CDR1 MNHEY and CDR2 SMNVEV (reference sequence). The CDR3 region is CAISWSGESGYTF. Here the CDR3 DNA reads TGTGCCATCAGTTGGTCAGGGGAGAGTGGCTACACCTTC.

The V gene is TRBV7-2, the J gene TRBJ2-3, with D perhaps matching TRBD1 (6 bases). The V end was cut by 2 bases, the J end by 3 bases, with 15 bases between. CDR3 length: 16 amino acids. The germline CDR1 and CDR2 sequences are SGHTA and FQGNSA. The CDR3 nucleotides read TGTGCCAGCAGCTTAAGAGGGGGAGATGGAACAGATACGCAGTATTTT. This sequence encodes CASSLRGGDGTDTQYF.

The V and J genes are TRBV18 and TRBJ2-1; D is possibly TRBD1 (6 bases). The CDR3 is 15 residues long. V was trimmed by 4 bases and J by 3 bases, leaving 13 bases between them. The germline CDR1 and CDR2 sequences are KGHSH and LQKENI. The CDR3 region has the DNA TGTGCCAGCTCACTTCGACAGGAGCTCTACAATGAGCAGTTCTTC. This codes for CASSLRQELYNEQFF.

The J gene is TRBJ2-7, the V gene TRBV2; TRBD2 agrees at 14 bases. The CDR3 is 16 residues long. In germline, CDR1 is SNHLY, CDR2 FYNNEI. The V gene end was trimmed by 6 bases and the J gene end by 5 bases; junction bases not matched to a gene: 9. DNA of the CDR3: TGTGCCAGCAGACAAGGGACTAGCGGGAGTTTCCACGAGCAGTACTTC. Its translation: CASRQGTSGSFHEQYF.

In regard to this clone: The identical CDR3 is also encoded by other nucleotide sequences in the sample. The chain joins TRBV29-1 to TRBJ1-2; 8 nucleotides agree with TRBD1. This CDR3 is 12 amino acids long. J lost 8 bases, V lost 1 base, and 3 bases had no gene match. Per germline, CDR1 SQVTM and CDR2 ANQGSEA. CDR3 sequence (DNA): TGCAGCGTTGAAGGACAGGGGTACGGCTACACCTTC. Translated, it gives CSVEGQGYGYTF.

This clone was seen only once. The chain couples TRBV6-1 to TRBJ2-7; no firm D call. Between the trimmed V and J ends, which lost 3 bases and 0 bases, there was a span of 12 bases. Germline V gene data show CDR1 as MNHNS and CDR2 as SASEGT. The CDR3 has 15 residues. CDR3 sequence reads: CASSDYPYSSYEQYF. The CDR3 region has the DNA TGTGCCAGCAGTGATTACCCCTATAGCTCCTACGAGCAGTACTTC.

About this clone itself: Since a far larger clone is one base different, this is likely a read error. The missing conserved phenylalanine or tryptophan at the end of this CDR3 makes a read error likely. As DNA, the CDR3 is TGTGCCAGCAGTGAAAATAGGGATTTAGTTGAAGCTTTCCTT. The encoded protein is CASSENRDLVEAFL. V usage is TRBV2 and J usage is TRBJ1-1, with unresolved D. The CDR3 loop spans 14 amino acids. V lost 2 bases, J lost 7 bases, and 14 bases lay in between. Germline values: CDR1 SNHLY, CDR2 FYNNEI.

The chain has TRBV19 and TRBJ1-5; D gene unclear. CDR3 length: 18 residues. Germline V gene lookup returns CDR1 LNHDA and CDR2 SQIVND (reference sequence). Between the trimmed V and J ends, which lost 3 bases and 0 bases, there was a span of 18 bases. In DNA form, the CDR3 reads TGTGCCAGTAGTATCCGTACTCAGATATCTACTAGCAATCAGCCCCAGCATTTT. Its translation is CASSIRTQISTSNQPQHF.

As to this clone: With a far larger clone one base away, a read error is the likely cause. CDR3 amino acids: CASRAGPEMDGYIF. The DNA for the CDR3 is TGTGCCAGCAGGGCCGGGCCAGAGATGGATGGCTACATCTTC. The rearrangement uses TRBV6-1 and TRBJ1-2; no definite D call. CDR1 and CDR2 from the germline V gene are MNHNS and SASEGT. CDR3 length: 14 amino acids.

This clone was recorded once. CDR3 DNA: TGTGCCAGCAGCTTGTGGGACAGGCTGCCCGGGGAGCTGTTTTTT. This gives the protein CASSLWDRLPGELFF. The chain has TRBV5-6 and TRBJ2-2; TRBD1 matches at 8 bases. The V and J ends lost 1 base and 6 bases, in that order; junction bases with no gene match: 5. The CDR3 is 15 amino acids. Germline CDR1 SGHDT, CDR2 YYEEEE.

The chain has TRBV6-6 and TRBJ1-4; D is unclear. The ends were cut back, 2 bases at V and 8 bases at J, with 18 bases in the middle. Germline-derived CDR1 and CDR2 are MNHNY and SVGAGI (reference sequence). The CDR3 spans 16 residues. In DNA, the CDR3 is TGTGCCAGCAGTTACCGGCGAGAGGGCGCTTGGGAAAAACTGTTTTTT. This translates into CASSYRREGAWEKLFF.

As for this clone: It is likely a read error: a sequence one base away is far more abundant. In the same sample, other DNA sequences code for this CDR3. This sequence joins TRBV5-1 and TRBJ1-2; TRBD1 aligns across 8 bases. CDR3 length equals 14 residues. Germline assignment: CDR1 SGHRS and CDR2 YFSETQ. V dropped 0 bases and J dropped 2; count of bases not matched to a gene: 0. The DNA for the CDR3 is TGCGCCAGCAGCTTGGGGGACAGGAACTATGGCTACACCTTC. It translates to CASSLGDRNYGYTF.

Concerning this clone: The likely explanation is a read error, given a far larger clone one base away. The V call is TRBV10-3, the J call TRBJ1-1; D gene unclear. The ends were cut back, 4 bases at V and 2 bases at J, with 14 bases in the middle. The CDR3 consists of 15 residues. Per the germline V gene, CDR1 is ENHRY and CDR2 is SYGVKD. CDR3 nucleotides: TGTGCCATCAGTGTACGACATGCCACTAACACTGAAGCTTTCTTT. Its translation: CAISVRHATNTEAFF.

The V and J genes are TRBV29-1 and TRBJ2-5, with TRBD1 as a possible D gene (6 bases). Looked up from germline, CDR1 is SQVTM and CDR2 is ANQGSEA. The length of the CDR3 is 13 residues. Trimming took off 7 bases at V and 5 bases at J, with 17 bases between the two ends. CDR3 loop: CSASFGGGETQYF. The CDR3, as DNA: TGCAGCGCTTCTTTTGGGGGCGGGGAGACCCAGTACTTC.

Concerning this clone: A read error likely explains this, since a far larger clone differs by one base. The gene calls are TRBV6-1 and TRBJ2-7; D may be TRBD2 (5 bases). V lost 10 bases and J 5 bases, leaving 21 bases between the germline ends. Germline CDR1 is MNHNS and CDR2 is SASEGT. This CDR3 comprises 14 residues. This CDR3 is CATREWGAHNEQYF. In DNA form, the CDR3 reads TGTGCCACCCGGGAATGGGGTGCCCATAACGAGCAGTACTTC.

The chain couples TRBV28 to TRBJ2-7; TRBD1 is a possible D gene (5 bases). This CDR3 spans 13 amino acids. From germline, CDR1 is MDHEN and CDR2 SYDVKM. Trimming took 6 bases from V and 4 from J, leaving 13 bases between them. CDR3 protein: CASRGQGRYEQYF. The CDR3 DNA reads TGTGCCAGCAGGGGGCAGGGAAGGTACGAGCAGTACTTC.

The CDR3 nucleotides read TGTGCCAGCAGCCTCTTCGACAGGCCCTCTCCCTATGGCTACACCTTC. As protein: CASSLFDRPSPYGYTF. The chain carries TRBV28 and TRBJ1-2; D might be TRBD1 (6 bases). The CDR3 is made up of 16 amino acids. Trimming shortened V by 6 bases and J by 4 bases, and 21 bases separated the two germline ends. Per the germline V gene, CDR1 is MDHEN and CDR2 is SYDVKM.

The rearrangement uses TRBV19 and TRBJ2-7; D is perhaps TRBD1 or TRBD2 (5 bases each). CDR1 and CDR2 (germline): LNHDA, SQIVND (reference sequence). The CDR3 is 15 amino acids. The germline V and J ends were trimmed by 0 bases and 7 bases, with 16 bases remaining between them. CDR3 protein: CASSIDGTGEVEQYF. The CDR3 region has the DNA TGTGCCAGTAGTATAGACGGGACGGGCGAGGTTGAGCAGTACTTC.

The CDR3 sequence is CASSYSRGNTEAFF. In DNA form, the CDR3 reads TGTGCCAGCAGTTACTCGAGAGGCAACACTGAAGCTTTCTTT. The chain combines TRBV6-6 with TRBJ1-1; D remains ambiguous. The CDR3 has 14 amino acids. Germline CDR1 and CDR2: MNHNY and SVGAGI (reference sequence). Trimming left V 0 bases short and J 2 bases short, with 7 bases between.

For this clone: Given a far larger clone just one base away, this is likely a sequencing read error. The rearrangement uses TRBV11-2 and TRBJ1-1; D uncertain. The CDR3 spans 14 residues. The germline V gene has CDR1 SGHAT and CDR2 FQNNGV. CDR3 loop: CASGLQPQNTEAFF. The CDR3 DNA reads as TGTGCCAGCGGCTTACAGCCGCAGAACACTGAAGCTTTCTTT.

The V and J genes are TRBV29-1 and TRBJ2-5; possible D gene TRBD2, 6 bases. The DNA end favors TRBJ2-7, so the J call may be wrong. Germline values: CDR1 SQVTM, CDR2 ANQGSEA. CDR3 length: 13 amino acids. The CDR3 loop reads CSVEGDSSYEQYF. The DNA for the CDR3 is TGCAGCGTTGAAGGGGACTCCTCCTACGAGCAGTACTTC.

Ten or more counts support this clone. Other nucleotide sequences in the sample specify the same CDR3. The chain combines TRBV27 with TRBJ2-1, with 13 bases that match TRBD2. CDR3 length equals 17 residues. Germline-derived CDR1 and CDR2 are MNHEY and SMNVEV (reference sequence). V lost 2 bases, J lost 12 bases, and 13 bases stayed unmatched. The CDR3 region has the DNA TGTGCCAGCAGTTTAGAGGATTGGACTAGCGGGAGTAGAGGGCAGTTCTTC. Protein sequence: CASSLEDWTSGSRGQFF.

This clone was seen ten or more times. CDR3 nucleotides: TGTGCCAGCAGACCAAACATGAGGAGTACAGATACGCAGTATTTT. This translates into CASRPNMRSTDTQYF. The chain combines TRBV27 with TRBJ2-3, with no clear D. Germline V gene lookup returns CDR1 MNHEY and CDR2 SMNVEV (reference sequence). This CDR3 is 15 amino acids long. Trimming removed 6 bases from V and 3 bases from J, with 16 bases in between.

This chain joins TRBV19 and TRBJ2-5; D gene unclear. CDR3 length: 12 residues. In germline, CDR1 is LNHDA, CDR2 SQIVND (reference sequence). V was trimmed by 3 bases and J by 2 bases, leaving 4 bases between them. The DNA of the CDR3 is TGTGCCAGTAGTATTACTCAAGAGACCCAGTACTTC. This codes for CASSITQETQYF. Variable domain in full (rest from reference TRBV19 and TRBJ2-5): DGGITQSPKYLFRKEGQNVTLSCEQNLNHDAMYWYRQDPGQGLRLIYYSQIVNDFQKGDIAEGYSVSREKKESFPLTVTSAQKNPTAFYLCASSITQETQYFGPGTRLLVL.

About this clone itself: A read error likely explains this, since a far larger clone differs by one base. The DNA is left out, because the CDR3 cannot be placed on it with certainty; the CDR3 is given as TCRdb lists it. The chain is built from TRBV5-6 and TRBJ2-6. The CDR3 spans 15 residues, counting both ends. Germline V gives CDR1 SGHDT, CDR2 YYEEEE. CDR3 region: CASSSWGAGANVLIF.

This clone has only one observation. The V and J genes are TRBV6-5 and TRBJ2-2; a possible D gene is TRBD1 (5 bases). CDR1 and CDR2 from the germline V gene are MNHEY and SVGAGI. CDR3 length: 15 amino acids. The V end lost 6 bases, the J end lost 6 bases, and 17 bases lay between the germline ends. For the CDR3, the DNA is TGTGCCAGCAGCCCAAGCAGGGATTTTCCCGGGGAGCTGTTTTTT. This codes for CASSPSRDFPGELFF.

The chain has TRBV9 and TRBJ1-1; the match to TRBD1 covers 9 bases. With 0 bases clipped from V and 6 bases from J, the junction kept 3 bases outside the gene matches. CDR1 and CDR2 (germline): SGDLS, YYNGEE. This CDR3 comprises 14 residues. This chain's CDR3 is CASSVAGQGSEAFF. In DNA, the CDR3 is TGTGCCAGCAGCGTAGCGGGACAGGGATCTGAAGCTTTCTTT.

This clone has more than one count but fewer than ten. This chain joins TRBV2 and TRBJ2-2, with D perhaps matching TRBD1 (6 bases). Germline CDR1 and CDR2: SNHLY and FYNNEI. This CDR3 spans 16 amino acids. V was pared by 6 bases and J by 6 bases, with 20 bases between. The CDR3 protein is CASSNRAHASSGELFF. The CDR3 coding sequence is TGTGCCAGCAGCAACAGGGCCCACGCATCCTCCGGGGAGCTGTTTTTT.

J is TRBJ2-5 and V is TRBV28, with TRBD1 identical over 8 bases. The CDR3 is 15 amino acids. V trimming: 6 bases; J trimming: 5 bases; junction bases outside the gene matches: 11. The germline gives CDR1 MDHEN, CDR2 SYDVKM. CDR3: CASRQNQGAWETQYF. As DNA, the CDR3 is TGTGCCAGCAGACAGAATCAGGGGGCTTGGGAGACCCAGTACTTC.

With regard to this clone: A far bigger clonotype differs at one base, so this is likely a read error. This chain links TRBV6-5 with TRBJ1-3; TRBD1 is a possible D gene (5 bases). CDR1 is MNHEY and CDR2 is SVGAGI in the germline V gene. The CDR3 consists of 15 residues. Written as DNA, the CDR3 is TGTGCCAGCAGTTGGAGGGGCATCTCTGAAAACACCATATATTTT. It is translated as CASSWRGISENTIYF.

Sample share makes this clone medium-sized (0.01 to 0.1%). J is TRBJ2-1 and V is TRBV7-3; 7 positions agree with TRBD2. The CDR3 contains 13 residues. Germline values: CDR1 SGHTA, CDR2 FQGTGA. Trimming cost V 0 bases and J 10 bases; bases outside gene matches: 3. CDR3: CASSLTPGLEQFF. The DNA of the CDR3 is TGTGCCAGCAGCTTAACCCCGGGACTAGAGCAGTTCTTC.